These 20 T cell receptor beta chains share one sample of origin, sequenced in a study of cytomegalovirus exposure and HLA in healthy donors. The PCR contained 60 Vbeta and 13 Jbeta primers. Profiling relied on immunoSEQ multiplex PCR, and the TCRdb table lists in-frame clones only, not all of them. Among some 150,000 clones listed, 82% were seen once. Material for sequencing was PBMCs. The receptors here all came from a woman in her forties or fifties in good health and CMV-seropositive.

V and J are TRBV27 and TRBJ2-7; 7 bases are a match to TRBD1. This CDR3 has 16 residues. Looked up from germline, CDR1 is MNHEY and CDR2 is SMNVEV (reference sequence). Germline trimming cut 2 bases from V and 6 bases from J; bases unmatched to any gene: 13. CDR3 protein: CASSLTVTGALGEQYF. CDR3 nucleotides: TGTGCCAGCAGTTTAACGGTTACAGGGGCCCTCGGCGAGCAGTACTTC.

The genes are TRBV5-6 and TRBJ2-1; weak D call: TRBD2 (5 bases). The V gene lost 4 bases and the J gene lost 7 bases, with 9 bases spanning the gap. CDR3 length equals 12 residues. The germline gives CDR1 SGHDT, CDR2 YYEEEE. CDR3 in amino acids: CASSVLENEQFF. In DNA form, the CDR3 reads TGTGCCAGCAGCGTACTAGAAAATGAGCAGTTCTTC.

Only a few counts were recorded for this clone. The genes are TRBV7-9 and TRBJ1-6; TRBD1 matches 9 bases. Germline V lookup: CDR1 SEHNR, CDR2 FQNEAQ (reference sequence). The CDR3 has 14 residues. Trimming took 4 bases from V and 6 from J; bases not matched to a gene: 1. Written as DNA, the CDR3 is TGTGCCAGCAGCTCGACAGGGGGTAATTCACCCCTCCACTTT. Protein product: CASSSTGGNSPLHF.

Turning to this clone: Lacking the conserved final phenylalanine or tryptophan, this CDR3 likely reflects a read error. Because the CDR3's place on the DNA is in doubt, the DNA is left out and the CDR3 is given as listed by TCRdb. The chain joins TRBV7-9 to TRBJ2-7; the table calls TRBD1, which could not be checked here. Germline V lookup: CDR1 SEHNR, CDR2 FQNEAQ (reference sequence). Counting both end residues, the CDR3 totals 11 amino acids. The chain's CDR3 is CASSLDRAKYL.

This chain uses TRBV6-1 with TRBJ1-4, with 7 bases that match TRBD1. The ends lost 4 bases at V and 5 bases at J; junction bases unmatched: 7. The CDR3 totals 15 residues. The germline V gene encodes CDR1 MNHNS and CDR2 SASEGT. CDR3 amino acids: CASSVRQGPNEKLFF. The CDR3 DNA is TGTGCCAGCAGTGTTCGACAGGGTCCGAATGAAAAACTGTTTTTT.

This chain links TRBV4-2 with TRBJ2-1; 10 nucleotides align to TRBD2. Germline V CDR1 and CDR2: LGHNA, YNFKEQ. V trimming: 0 bases; J trimming: 0 bases; junction bases outside the gene matches: 2. The CDR3 covers 17 residues. The CDR3, as DNA: TGTGCCAGCAGCCAAGAAGAGCGGGGGGGCTCCTACAATGAGCAGTTCTTC. This codes for CASSQEERGGSYNEQFF.

Here the CDR3 DNA reads TGCGCCAGCAGCCAAGATTGGCAGGGGACCTATGGCTACACCTTC. It specifies CASSQDWQGTYGYTF. This rearrangement joins TRBV4-3 to TRBJ1-2; D perhaps matches TRBD1 (6 bases). V was cut by 0 bases and J by 4 bases, with 12 bases left in between. Germline-derived CDR1 and CDR2 are LGHNA and YSLEER. The CDR3 runs 15 residues.

This clone was found a few times. The chain has TRBV6-5 and TRBJ2-7, with D possibly TRBD2 on 6 matching bases. Germline V gives CDR1 MNHEY, CDR2 SVGAGI. The CDR3 consists of 16 residues. Trimming took off 2 bases at V and 3 bases at J, with 17 bases between the two ends. The CDR3 nucleotides are TGTGCCAGCAGTTACGCCGTCCCCGGGGGAATCTACGAGCAGTACTTC. This encodes CASSYAVPGGIYEQYF.

The rearrangement uses TRBV15 and TRBJ2-1; 10 positions agree with TRBD1. This CDR3 has 15 residues. V dropped 4 bases and J dropped 4; count of bases not matched to a gene: 4. Germline V gene lookup returns CDR1 LNHNV and CDR2 YYDKDF (reference sequence). This CDR3 is CATSTAGQGYNEQFF. The CDR3 coding sequence is TGTGCCACCAGCACAGCGGGACAGGGGTACAATGAGCAGTTCTTC.

The chain is built from TRBV2 and TRBJ1-1; possible D gene TRBD1, 5 bases. Trimming removed 10 bases at V and 4 bases at J, with 13 bases between. The germline V gene encodes CDR1 SNHLY and CDR2 FYNNEI. CDR3 size: 12 residues. The CDR3 spells CATMGGTTEAFF. CDR3 nucleotide sequence: TGTGCCACCATGGGGGGTACCACTGAAGCTTTCTTT.

The chain combines TRBV6-1 with TRBJ1-1; maybe TRBD1 (6 bases). V lost 1 base and J 11 bases, leaving 11 bases between the germline ends. The CDR3 loop spans 12 amino acids. Germline V CDR1 and CDR2: MNHNS, SASEGT. DNA for the CDR3: TGTGCCAGCAGTGAAGGCGACAGGACGGCTTTCTTT. Protein: CASSEGDRTAFF.

V and J are TRBV5-1 and TRBJ2-7; D ambiguous. The ends were cut back, 4 bases at V and 1 base at J, with 9 bases in the middle. The length of the CDR3 is 13 residues. Per the germline V gene, CDR1 is SGHRS and CDR2 is YFSETQ. The CDR3 here is CASSLESSYEQYF. The CDR3 nucleotides read TGCGCCAGCAGCCTTGAGTCATCCTACGAGCAGTACTTC.

The V gene is TRBV9, the J gene TRBJ1-4, with 7 nucleotides matching TRBD1. Per the germline V gene, CDR1 is SGDLS and CDR2 is YYNGEE. Trimming at V came to 2 bases and at J to 0 bases, leaving 1 base not matched to a gene. This CDR3 region has 15 residues. CDR3 residues: CASSVGTATNEKLFF. Here the CDR3 DNA reads TGTGCCAGCAGCGTTGGGACAGCAACTAATGAAAAACTGTTTTTT.

This clone was picked up one time. The chain links TRBV11-3 to TRBJ2-2; TRBD1 matches at 9 bases. After removal of 4 bases from V and 1 base from J, the junction contained 4 bases not matched to a gene. CDR1 and CDR2 from the germline V gene are SGHNT and YENEEA. CDR3 length equals 16 residues. CDR3 sequence (DNA): TGTGCCAGCAGCTCGGGACAGGGAATGAACACCGGGGAGCTGTTTTTT. This gives the protein CASSSGQGMNTGELFF.

V usage is TRBV11-1 and J usage is TRBJ2-7; D not resolved. Trimming pared 2 bases from V and 9 bases from J, leaving 8 bases between. Germline values: CDR1 SGHAT, CDR2 FQDESV (reference sequence). The CDR3 has 11 residues. Here the CDR3 reads CASSLTSGQYF. The DNA for the CDR3 is TGTGCCAGCAGCTTAACTTCTGGGCAGTACTTC.

The chain has TRBV4-1 and TRBJ2-7; 11 bases align to TRBD2. This CDR3 is built from 16 residues. J was trimmed by 6 bases and V by 1 base; bases with no gene match: 8. In germline, CDR1 is MGHRA, CDR2 YSYEKL. CDR3 DNA: TGCGCCAGCAGCCAAGGACTAGCGGGGAGGGCAGGCGAGCAGTACTTC. Protein: CASSQGLAGRAGEQYF.

V and J are TRBV5-8 and TRBJ1-6; D uncertain. CDR3 length: 15 residues. CDR1 SGHTS and CDR2 YDEGEE come from the germline V gene. Between the trimmed V and J ends, which lost 7 bases and 7 bases, there was a span of 18 bases. Here the CDR3 reads CASRKVYSSNSPLHF. The CDR3 region has the DNA TGTGCCAGCCGCAAAGTGTACAGCTCGAATTCACCCCTCCACTTT.

J is TRBJ1-1 and V is TRBV5-4, with D possibly being TRBD1 (5 bases). From germline, CDR1 is SGHNT and CDR2 YYREEE (reference sequence). V was trimmed by 4 bases and J by 4 bases, leaving 11 bases between them. The CDR3 runs 13 residues. The CDR3 loop reads CASSQQELTEAFF. CDR3 bases: TGTGCCAGCAGCCAACAGGAGCTCACTGAAGCTTTCTTT.

The chain combines TRBV29-1 with TRBJ2-3; 8 nucleotides agree with TRBD1. V was clipped by 5 bases and J by 5 bases; unmatched bases: 3. The germline V gene encodes CDR1 SQVTM and CDR2 ANQGSEA. CDR3 size: 12 residues. The CDR3 DNA reads TGCAGCGTTCAACAGGGGGTAGATACGCAGTATTTT. It is translated as CSVQQGVDTQYF.

J is TRBJ1-3 and V is TRBV10-2, with TRBD1 matching 8 bases. CDR1 is WSHSY, CDR2 SAAADI, per germline. This CDR3 has 14 amino acids. Trimming cost V 7 bases and J 4 bases; bases outside gene matches: 6. The DNA of the CDR3 is TGCGCCAGCACCCAGGGGGCGCGAGGAAACACCATATATTTT. Protein: CASTQGARGNTIYF.